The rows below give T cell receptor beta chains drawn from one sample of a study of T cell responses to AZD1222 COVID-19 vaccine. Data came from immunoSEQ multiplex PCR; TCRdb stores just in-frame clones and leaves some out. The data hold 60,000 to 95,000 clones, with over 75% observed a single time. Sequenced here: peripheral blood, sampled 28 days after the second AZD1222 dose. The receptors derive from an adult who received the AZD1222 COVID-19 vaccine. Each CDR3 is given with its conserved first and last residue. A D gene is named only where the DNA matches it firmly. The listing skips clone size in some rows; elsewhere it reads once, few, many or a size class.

DNA: TGTGCCTGGAGTAACCCGACAGGAAATATCTATGGCTACACCTTC; CDR3: CAWSNPTGNIYGYTF; V: TRBV30; D: NA; size: NA; J: TRBJ1-2
DNA: TGTGCCAGCAGCCTGGGGACAGGGGACAATCAGCCCCAGCATTTT; CDR3: CASSLGTGDNQPQHF; V: TRBV14; D: TRBD1; size: once; J: TRBJ1-5
DNA: TGTGCCAGCAGCTCACAGGGCGGCGGGAGCAATCAGCCCCAGCATTTT; CDR3: CASSSQGGGSNQPQHF; V: TRBV7-8; D: NA; size: NA; J: TRBJ1-5
DNA: TGTGCCAGCAGCTTAGTGGGGATACCAAACACCGGGGAGCTGTTTTTT; CDR3: CASSLVGIPNTGELFF; V: TRBV7-6; D: NA; size: NA; J: TRBJ2-2
DNA: TGCGCCAGCAGCATAGGGACAGAGAAGACTGAAGCTTTCTTT; CDR3: CASSIGTEKTEAFF; V: TRBV5-1; D: TRBD1; size: NA; J: TRBJ1-1
DNA: TGTGCCATCAGTGAGTCCACGGAGGGTAATGGCTACACCTTC; CDR3: CAISESTEGNGYTF; V: TRBV10-3; D: NA; size: NA; J: TRBJ1-2
DNA: TGTGCCAGCAGTATTCAAGGGTCTACTAATGAAAAACTGTTTTTT; CDR3: CASSIQGSTNEKLFF; V: TRBV6-5; D: NA; size: NA; J: TRBJ1-4
DNA: TGTGCCAGCAGTTCACTATCGGGGGTCATCGACTACGAGCAGTACTTC; CDR3: CASSSLSGVIDYEQYF; V: TRBV2; D: NA; size: NA; J: TRBJ2-7
DNA: TGTGCCACCAGTGAACTAGGACAGGAGCAGTTCTTC; CDR3: CATSELGQEQFF; V: TRBV24-1; D: NA; size: NA; J: TRBJ2-1
DNA: TGTGCCAGCAGTTTGGGGGGGCAGGGCTACACCTTC; CDR3: CASSLGGQGYTF; V: TRBV12-3/TRBV12-4; D: NA; size: NA; J: TRBJ1-2
DNA: TGTGCCTGGAGTTTGGGCAGCAACACAGATACGCAGTATTTT; CDR3: CAWSLGSNTDTQYF; V: TRBV30; D: NA; size: NA; J: TRBJ2-3
DNA: TGTGCCACCAGCAAGGACATCGCGCAAGATACGCAGTATTTT; CDR3: CATSKDIAQDTQYF; V: TRBV15; D: NA; size: NA; J: TRBJ2-3
DNA: TGTGCCAGCAGCTTGGGGACAGGGCGCCAAGAGACCCAGTACTTC; CDR3: CASSLGTGRQETQYF; V: TRBV7-9; D: TRBD1; size: NA; J: TRBJ2-5
DNA: TGCGCCAGCAGCCAGGGGACAGGGGGCGAAGACACTGAAGCTTTCTTT; CDR3: CASSQGTGGEDTEAFF; V: TRBV4-3; D: TRBD1; size: NA; J: TRBJ1-1
DNA: TGTGCCAGCTTTGGAGTGACGACAGATACGCAGTATTTT; CDR3: CASFGVTTDTQYF; V: TRBV27; D: NA; size: NA; J: TRBJ2-3
DNA: TGTGCCTGGAGTGTAGGGGACAGGGGGCCCAATCAGCCCCAGCATTTT; CDR3: CAWSVGDRGPNQPQHF; V: TRBV30; D: TRBD1; size: NA; J: TRBJ1-5
DNA: TGCGCCAGCAGCTTCAGGGAGTCCTACGAGCAGTACTTC; CDR3: CASSFRESYEQYF; V: TRBV5-1; D: NA; size: once; J: TRBJ2-7
DNA: TGTGCCTGGAGTGTGGGCAGTTGGTATGGCTACACCTTC; CDR3: CAWSVGSWYGYTF; V: TRBV30; D: NA; size: NA; J: TRBJ1-2
DNA: TGTGCCAGCAGCTTAGAAGAAGGGGAAGGCTACGAGCAGTACTTC; CDR3: CASSLEEGEGYEQYF; V: TRBV11-2; D: NA; size: NA; J: TRBJ2-7
DNA: TGTGCCAGCAGCCCCAGGGTGTATGCGGAAAAACTGTTTTTT; CDR3: CASSPRVYAEKLFF; V: TRBV7-2; D: NA; size: NA; J: TRBJ1-4
DNA: TGTGCCAGCAGCGGGACAGGGCTCGAGGCTGAAGCTTTCTTT; CDR3: CASSGTGLEAEAFF; V: TRBV28; D: TRBD1; size: many; J: TRBJ1-1
DNA: TGTGCCAGCAGCGTAGGCCTAGGGGGGACTAGGGACACTGAAGCTTTCTTT; CDR3: CASSVGLGGTRDTEAFF; V: TRBV9; D: NA; size: NA; J: TRBJ1-1
DNA: TGCAGTGCTGGAACGGGGAGGGGGGCTTTCTTT; CDR3: CSAGTGRGAFF; V: TRBV20-1; D: NA; size: NA; J: TRBJ1-1
DNA: TGTGCCAGCAGCGTGCAGGGCTCTGGAAACACCATATATTTT; CDR3: CASSVQGSGNTIYF; V: TRBV9; D: NA; size: NA; J: TRBJ1-3
DNA: TGTGCCAGCAGTAAGCTCTATGGCTACACCTTC; CDR3: CASSKLYGYTF; V: TRBV28; D: NA; size: NA; J: TRBJ1-2
DNA: TGTGCCAGCTCCCGGAATAGGGAGGAAAAACTGTTTTTT; CDR3: CASSRNREEKLFF; V: TRBV18; D: NA; size: NA; J: TRBJ1-4
DNA: TGTGCCAGCAGCTTAGTGGGCGCTAGCACAGATACGCAGTATTTT; CDR3: CASSLVGASTDTQYF; V: TRBV7-9; D: NA; size: once; J: TRBJ2-3
DNA: TGTGCCAGCAGCGGCAGGAATGCTCAAGGCTACACCTTC; CDR3: CASSGRNAQGYTF; V: TRBV9; D: NA; size: NA; J: TRBJ1-2
DNA: TGTGCCAGCAGCCGTGGGACAGGGAGGAGGACTGAAGCTTTCTTT; CDR3: CASSRGTGRRTEAFF; V: TRBV3-1/TRBV3-2; D: TRBD1; size: NA; J: TRBJ1-1
DNA: TGTGCCAGCAGGGGAGACAGGTCAGAGACCTACGAGCAGTACTTC; CDR3: CASRGDRSETYEQYF; V: TRBV2; D: NA; size: NA; J: TRBJ2-7
DNA: TGTGCCAGCAGTTCCCCTCATTTTGGCTACACCTTC; CDR3: CASSSPHFGYTF; V: TRBV6-5; D: NA; size: NA; J: TRBJ1-2
DNA: TGTGCCAGTAGTACGGGGGGGCTAAACAATGAGCAGTTCTTC; CDR3: CASSTGGLNNEQFF; V: TRBV19; D: TRBD2; size: NA; J: TRBJ2-1
DNA: TGTGCCAGCAGTTCCCGGGACAGGGGTATGGATGAGCAGTTCTTC; CDR3: CASSSRDRGMDEQFF; V: TRBV6-5; D: TRBD1; size: once; J: TRBJ2-1
DNA: TGTGCCAGTATGGGGACCCCTCGGGACGGAGCTTTCTTT; CDR3: CASMGTPRDGAFF; V: TRBV19; D: NA; size: once; J: TRBJ1-1
DNA: TGCGCCAGCAGCTTGACAGCTAACTATGGCTACACCTTC; CDR3: CASSLTANYGYTF; V: TRBV5-1; D: NA; size: NA; J: TRBJ1-2
DNA: TGTGCCAGTAGTAATTGGGGCGGGGGTCAAGAGACCCAGTACTTC; CDR3: CASSNWGGGQETQYF; V: TRBV19; D: TRBD2; size: NA; J: TRBJ2-5
DNA: TGTGCCAGCAGTTACGACCAGCCCCAGCATTTT; CDR3: CASSYDQPQHF; V: TRBV12-3/TRBV12-4; D: NA; size: NA; J: TRBJ1-5
DNA: TGCGCCAGCAGCCAGAACGGTGGCTATGGCTACACCTTC; CDR3: CASSQNGGYGYTF; V: TRBV4-3; D: NA; size: once; J: TRBJ1-2
DNA: TGTGCCAGCAGTTACCTCTACGAGCAGTACTTC; CDR3: CASSYLYEQYF; V: TRBV6-6; D: NA; size: NA; J: TRBJ2-7